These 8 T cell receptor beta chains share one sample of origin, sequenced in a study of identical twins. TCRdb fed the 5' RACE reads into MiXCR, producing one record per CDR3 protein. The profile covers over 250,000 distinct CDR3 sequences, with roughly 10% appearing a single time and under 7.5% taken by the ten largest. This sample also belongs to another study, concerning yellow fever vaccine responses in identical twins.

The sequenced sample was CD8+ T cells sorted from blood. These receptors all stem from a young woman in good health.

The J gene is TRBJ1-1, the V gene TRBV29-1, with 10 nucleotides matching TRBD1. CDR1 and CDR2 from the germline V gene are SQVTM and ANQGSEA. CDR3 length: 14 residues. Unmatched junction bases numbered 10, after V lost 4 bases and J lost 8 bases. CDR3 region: CSVASGDRGGEAFF. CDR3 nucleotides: TGCAGCGTTGCAAGTGGGGACAGGGGTGGGGAAGCTTTCTTT.

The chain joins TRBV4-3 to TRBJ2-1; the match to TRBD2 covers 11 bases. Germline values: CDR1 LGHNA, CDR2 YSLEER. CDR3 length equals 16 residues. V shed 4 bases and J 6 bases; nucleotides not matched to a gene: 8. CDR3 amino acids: CASSPWELAGVNEQFF. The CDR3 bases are TGCGCCAGCAGCCCCTGGGAACTAGCGGGAGTCAATGAGCAGTTCTTC.

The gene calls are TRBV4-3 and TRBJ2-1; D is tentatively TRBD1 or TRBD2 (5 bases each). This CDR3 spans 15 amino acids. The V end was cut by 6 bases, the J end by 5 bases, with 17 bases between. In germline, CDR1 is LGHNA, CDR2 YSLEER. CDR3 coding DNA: TGCGCCAGCAGTTCCGGGACCGCTACAAACAATGAGCAGTTCTTC. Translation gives CASSSGTATNNEQFF.

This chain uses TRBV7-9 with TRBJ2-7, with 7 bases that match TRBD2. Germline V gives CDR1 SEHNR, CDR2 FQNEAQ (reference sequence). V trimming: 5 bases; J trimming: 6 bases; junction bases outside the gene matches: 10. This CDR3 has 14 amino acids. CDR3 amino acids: CASSSTEASGEQYF. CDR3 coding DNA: TGTGCCAGCAGCAGTACCGAGGCTAGCGGCGAGCAGTACTTC.

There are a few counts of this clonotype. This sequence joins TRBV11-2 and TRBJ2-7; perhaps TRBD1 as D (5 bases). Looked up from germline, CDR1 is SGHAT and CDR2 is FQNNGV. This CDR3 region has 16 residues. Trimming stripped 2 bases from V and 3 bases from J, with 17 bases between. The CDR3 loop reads CASSLPDSATFYEQYF. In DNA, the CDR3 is TGTGCCAGCAGCTTACCCGACAGTGCGACCTTCTACGAGCAGTACTTC.

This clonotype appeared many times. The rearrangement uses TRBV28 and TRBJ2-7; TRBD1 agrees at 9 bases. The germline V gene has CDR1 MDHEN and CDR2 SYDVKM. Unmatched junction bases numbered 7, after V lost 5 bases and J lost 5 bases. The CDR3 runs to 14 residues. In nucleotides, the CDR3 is TGTGCCAGCAGTGAGGGACAGGGAAGGGACGAGCAGTACTTC. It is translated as CASSEGQGRDEQYF.

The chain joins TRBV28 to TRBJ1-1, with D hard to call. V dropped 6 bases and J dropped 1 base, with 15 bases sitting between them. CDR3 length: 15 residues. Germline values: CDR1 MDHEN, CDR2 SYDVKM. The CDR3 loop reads CASRWQANRNTEAFF. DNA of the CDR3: TGTGCCAGCAGGTGGCAGGCCAATAGGAACACTGAAGCTTTCTTT.

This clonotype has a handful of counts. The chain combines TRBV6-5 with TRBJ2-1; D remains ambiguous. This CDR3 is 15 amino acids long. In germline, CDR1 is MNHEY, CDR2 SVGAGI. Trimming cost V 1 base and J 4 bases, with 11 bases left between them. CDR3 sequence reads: CASSYLVEGYNEQFF. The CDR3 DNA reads TGTGCCAGCAGTTACTTGGTAGAAGGGTACAATGAGCAGTTCTTC.